A single sample gave rise to the 27 T cell receptor beta chains below, sequenced in a study of blood T cell repertoires in COVID-19. Here immunoSEQ multiplex PCR was the method, and the copy in TCRdb shows in-frame clones only, minus some. The sample has about 210,000 clones, around 84% seen once. The sequenced sample was peripheral blood. All receptors derive from a woman at least 80 years old with COVID-19, enrolled during active disease.

The chain uses TRBV2 and TRBJ1-1, with unresolved D. The CDR3 has 10 residues. The V end lost 4 bases, the J end lost 8 bases, and 5 bases lay between the germline ends. Germline CDR1 is SNHLY and CDR2 is FYNNEI. The CDR3 coding sequence is TGTGCCAGCAGTGCGGTGGAAGCTTTCTTT. Its translation: CASSAVEAFF.

This sequence joins TRBV5-1 and TRBJ2-1; tentative D call: TRBD2 (6 bases). The V end lost 0 bases, the J end lost 0 bases, and 7 bases lay between the germline ends. Germline values: CDR1 SGHRS, CDR2 YFSETQ. The CDR3 extends over 15 amino acids. CDR3 sequence: CASSLEAGSYNEQFF. The DNA for the CDR3 is TGCGCCAGCAGCTTGGAAGCGGGCTCCTACAATGAGCAGTTCTTC.

This clone was seen a handful of times. The rearrangement links TRBV29-1 to TRBJ1-1; the D gene is possibly TRBD1 (6 bases). The V gene lost 5 bases and the J gene lost 1 base, with 11 bases spanning the gap. Looked up from germline, CDR1 is SQVTM and CDR2 is ANQGSEA. This CDR3 has 13 residues. The CDR3 DNA is TGCAGCGTTCGCAAAGGGGGGAACACTGAAGCTTTCTTT. Translating it yields CSVRKGGNTEAFF.

This rearrangement joins TRBV10-2 to TRBJ1-1, with 9 nucleotides matching TRBD1. V lost 5 bases to trimming and J lost 1 base; unmatched junction nucleotides: 2. From germline, CDR1 is WSHSY and CDR2 SAAADI. The CDR3 has 14 residues. The CDR3 loop is CASSQGQGNTEAFF. The CDR3 DNA reads TGCGCCAGCAGTCAGGGACAGGGGAACACTGAAGCTTTCTTT.

This chain uses TRBV3-1 (or the pseudogene TRBV3-2) with TRBJ2-7, with D maybe TRBD1 (6 bases). Trimming removed 1 base at V and 6 bases at J, with 10 bases between. Germline V CDR1 and CDR2: LGHDT, YNNKEL (reference sequence). There are 13 residues in the CDR3. CDR3 sequence (DNA): TGTGCCAGCAGCCAAGCACGAGGGGGCGAGCAGTACGTC. It encodes CASSQARGGEQYV.

V is TRBV28 and J is TRBJ1-6; 7 bases fit TRBD1. The CDR3 spans 15 residues. The germline V gene has CDR1 MDHEN and CDR2 SYDVKM. The V and J ends lost 6 bases and 7 bases, in that order; junction bases with no gene match: 9. CDR3 in amino acids: CASSAIGTANSPLHF. DNA for the CDR3: TGTGCCAGCAGCGCGATCGGGACAGCCAATTCACCCCTCCACTTT.

The chain joins TRBV5-1 to TRBJ2-3; 12 nucleotides align to TRBD2. The germline V gene has CDR1 SGHRS and CDR2 YFSETQ. With V trimmed by 4 bases and J by 2 bases, 8 bases remained unmatched. This CDR3 has 17 residues. The CDR3 DNA reads TGCGCCAGCAGCCCCTCAAGGACTAGCGGGGACACAGATACGCAGTATTTT. This encodes CASSPSRTSGDTDTQYF. The full variable domain, completed using reference TRBV5-1 and TRBJ2-3, is KAGVTQTPRYLIKTRGQQVTLSCSPISGHRSVSWYQQTPGQGLQFLFEYFSETQRNKGNFPGRFSGRQFSNSRSEMNVSTLELGDSALYLCASSPSRTSGDTDTQYFGPGTRLTVL.

The rearrangement joins TRBV18 to TRBJ2-2; 7 positions match TRBD1. Germline lookup yields CDR1 KGHSH and CDR2 LQKENI. The CDR3 has 13 residues. Germline trimming cut 4 bases from V and 6 bases from J; bases unmatched to any gene: 2. Here the CDR3 reads CASSHGQAGELFF. The CDR3 DNA is TGTGCCAGCTCACACGGACAGGCCGGGGAGCTGTTTTTT.

The CDR3 bases are TGTGCCAGCTCACCACGACAGGGGTTCGGGACCCAGTACTTC. This translates into CASSPRQGFGTQYF. The chain has TRBV18 and TRBJ2-5; 8 nucleotides match TRBD1. V dropped 1 base and J dropped 7; count of bases not matched to a gene: 5. Looked up from germline, CDR1 is KGHSH and CDR2 is LQKENI. The CDR3 covers 14 residues.

The rearrangement uses TRBV7-9 and TRBJ1-3; possible D gene TRBD1, 6 bases. CDR1 SEHNR and CDR2 FQNEAQ come from the germline V gene (reference sequence). The V gene lost 6 bases and the J gene lost 2 bases, with 14 bases spanning the gap. The CDR3 has 15 amino acids. The CDR3 region has the DNA TGTGCCAGCAGACCAACAGGGACGACTGGAAACACCATATATTTT. It is translated as CASRPTGTTGNTIYF.

This clone was picked up one time. The chain links TRBV6-5 to TRBJ2-2; D remains unclear. CDR3 length equals 13 residues. In germline, CDR1 is MNHEY, CDR2 SVGAGI. Trimming stripped 8 bases from V and 0 bases from J, with 7 bases between. The CDR3 reads CASLGANTGELFF. Here the CDR3 DNA reads TGTGCCAGCTTGGGCGCGAACACCGGGGAGCTGTTTTTT.

J is TRBJ1-2 and V is TRBV9, with a weak D call TRBD1 (6 bases). The CDR3 covers 14 residues. Germline CDR1 reads SGDLS; CDR2 reads YYNGEE. V was shortened by 0 bases and J by 8 bases, with 14 bases between the two germline ends. Here the CDR3 reads CASSVEGGKGGYTF. The DNA for the CDR3 is TGTGCCAGCAGCGTAGAGGGGGGGAAGGGCGGCTACACCTTC.

The chain links TRBV2 to TRBJ2-5; D perhaps matches TRBD1 (6 bases). V lost 5 bases and J lost 4, with 14 bases in between. Germline V gene data show CDR1 as SNHLY and CDR2 as FYNNEI. The CDR3 has 14 residues. The CDR3 region is CASSSAGVGETQYF. CDR3 coding DNA: TGTGCCAGCAGTTCGGCAGGGGTTGGAGAGACCCAGTACTTC.

This sequence joins TRBV6-5 and TRBJ2-3; a weak D match, TRBD1 (5 bases). Germline assignment: CDR1 MNHEY and CDR2 SVGAGI. The ends were cut back, 6 bases at V and 2 bases at J, with 9 bases in the middle. The CDR3 is 13 residues long. This CDR3 is CASRKGSTDTQYF. As DNA, the CDR3 is TGTGCCAGCAGGAAGGGGTCCACAGATACGCAGTATTTT.

The chain couples TRBV2 to TRBJ2-6; 10 bases line up with TRBD1. Looked up from germline, CDR1 is SNHLY and CDR2 is FYNNEI. The V segment lost 4 bases and the J segment 0 bases; nucleotides outside the gene matches: 3. The CDR3 has 17 residues. For the CDR3, the DNA is TGTGCCAGCAGTGCCGGGACAGGGGCCTCTGGGGCCAACGTCCTGACTTTC. Amino acids: CASSAGTGASGANVLTF.

V is TRBV2 and J is TRBJ1-2; D remains unclear. The V gene lost 2 bases and the J gene lost 4 bases, with 5 bases spanning the gap. CDR1 is SNHLY, CDR2 FYNNEI, per germline. The CDR3 totals 12 residues. CDR3 sequence reads: CASSELRYGYTF. The CDR3 bases are TGTGCCAGCAGTGAACTGCGCTATGGCTACACCTTC.

This chain connects TRBV7-7 to TRBJ2-5; 10 bases are a match to TRBD2. CDR3 length: 16 residues. Germline values: CDR1 SSHAT, CDR2 FNYEAQ (reference sequence). With V trimmed by 4 bases and J by 1 base, 6 bases remained unmatched. In DNA form, the CDR3 reads TGTGCCAGCAGCTCGTCAGCGGGGGGGTTCCAAGAGACCCAGTACTTC. This codes for CASSSSAGGFQETQYF.

Note on this clone: This sample also contains other DNA sequences that code for the same CDR3. The J gene is TRBJ2-5, the V gene TRBV5-1, with D tentatively TRBD1 (6 bases). Germline CDR1 is SGHRS and CDR2 is YFSETQ. The CDR3 covers 14 residues. The V end was cut by 2 bases, the J end by 5 bases, with 13 bases between. CDR3: CASSLRGGGETQYF. CDR3 DNA: TGCGCCAGCAGCTTAAGAGGGGGTGGGGAGACCCAGTACTTC.

The J gene is TRBJ1-5, the V gene TRBV6-2 or TRBV6-3; a weak D match, TRBD1 (6 bases). There are 14 residues in the CDR3. The V and J ends lost 6 bases and 0 bases respectively, with 9 bases between them. The germline CDR1 and CDR2 sequences are MNHEY and SVGEGT. The CDR3 coding sequence is TGTGCCAGCAGCGACAGGTATAGCAATCAGCCCCAGCATTTT. It yields the protein CASSDRYSNQPQHF.

This sequence joins TRBV19 and TRBJ1-3, with TRBD1 matching over 7 bases. V lost 6 bases to trimming and J lost 0 bases; unmatched junction nucleotides: 2. Looked up from germline, CDR1 is LNHDA and CDR2 is SQIVND (reference sequence). This CDR3 contains 14 residues. The CDR3: CASRRDSSGNTIYF. Here the CDR3 DNA reads TGTGCCAGTAGACGGGACAGCTCTGGAAACACCATATATTTT.

This clone has more than one count but fewer than ten. The CDR3 spells CASSFGGTGETFF. In DNA form, the CDR3 reads TGTGCCAGCAGCTTCGGGGGGACAGGGGAAACTTTCTTT. The gene calls are TRBV7-2 and TRBJ1-1, with 10 positions matching TRBD1. In germline, CDR1 is SGHTA, CDR2 FQGNSA. The CDR3 covers 13 residues. Losses at the gene ends were 3 bases for V and 12 bases for J; bases not matched to a gene: 7.

J is TRBJ2-1 and V is TRBV7-6; 9 bases are a match to TRBD1. There are 15 residues in the CDR3. The germline gives CDR1 SGHVS, CDR2 FNYEAQ. V dropped 4 bases and J dropped 9; count of bases not matched to a gene: 10. The CDR3 region has the DNA TGTGCCAGCAGCTCTAGACAGGGGGGTTTCGGTGAGCAGTTCTTC. It is translated as CASSSRQGGFGEQFF.

The chain combines TRBV28 with TRBJ1-4; tentative D call: TRBD1 (5 bases). V lost 5 bases and J 4 bases, leaving 14 bases between the germline ends. CDR1 is MDHEN and CDR2 is SYDVKM in the germline V gene. CDR3 length equals 15 residues. The CDR3 loop reads CASSPDPTVNEKLFF. Here the CDR3 DNA reads TGTGCCAGCAGTCCCGACCCGACAGTTAATGAAAAACTGTTTTTT.

This clone was seen a single time. The V and J genes are TRBV14 and TRBJ1-3; D is ambiguous. CDR3 size: 12 residues. CDR1 is SGHDN, CDR2 FVKESK, per germline. Trimming took 4 bases from V and 7 from J, leaving 8 bases between them. The CDR3 reads CASSLLTNTIYF. Written as DNA, the CDR3 is TGTGCCAGCAGCCTCCTCACTAACACCATATATTTT.

This chain links TRBV18 with TRBJ2-1; 8 bases map to TRBD1. The germline gives CDR1 KGHSH, CDR2 LQKENI. This CDR3 spans 15 amino acids. J gave up 1 base and V 6 bases, and 5 bases lay outside the gene matches. The CDR3 DNA reads TGTGCCAGCTCTCCCGGGACAGGATCCTACAATGAGCAGTTCTTC. Protein sequence: CASSPGTGSYNEQFF.

This chain connects TRBV9 to TRBJ2-1, with 7 bases aligning to TRBD2. The CDR3 totals 16 residues. J lost 2 bases, V lost 4 bases, and 9 bases had no gene match. Germline V gene lookup returns CDR1 SGDLS and CDR2 YYNGEE. The CDR3 spells CASSQGQLATYNEQFF. The DNA of the CDR3 is TGTGCCAGCAGCCAAGGGCAACTAGCGACCTACAATGAGCAGTTCTTC.

V usage is TRBV6-5 and J usage is TRBJ1-2; D remains ambiguous. Looked up from germline, CDR1 is MNHEY and CDR2 is SVGAGI. The V gene lost 7 bases and the J gene lost 6 bases, with 12 bases spanning the gap. There are 12 residues in the CDR3. The CDR3, as DNA: TGTGCCAGCATCACCCCGCAGAATGGCTACACCTTC. It codes for CASITPQNGYTF.